This T cell receptor beta chain stems from a study of post-analysis software for immune sequencing data. Study summary: Courses of disease covered relapsing-remitting, secondary progressive and progressive-relapsing multiple sclerosis.

Included in the TCR beta cDNA libraries were unique molecular identifiers. MiXCR was run by TCRdb on the PCR reads, yielding one entry per CDR3 protein. Of under 900,000 distinct CDR3 sequences in the sample, about 53% were seen once. General study results and limits: TRBV segments more frequent in patients than in controls numbered roughly 5 and included TRBV5-6, TRBV5-1 and TRBV20-1. Controls significantly exceeded multiple sclerosis patients in normalized Chao1 diversity.

V dropped 4 bases and J dropped 3 bases, with 17 bases sitting between them. Germline-derived CDR1 and CDR2 are SGHKS and YYEKEE (reference sequence). The CDR3 is 15 amino acids. For this clonotype: Its cognate antigen is unknown.

The V and J genes are TRBV5-5 and TRBJ2-7; the D gene is possibly TRBD2 (6 bases). Sequenced input: blood. The source of this sequence is a girl aged 5 to 17 with multiple sclerosis. The CDR3 coding sequence is TGTGCCAGCAGCCCGCCCTCCGCGGGGATCTACGAGCAGTACTTC. Amino acids: CASSPPSAGIYEQYF.